These 2 T cell receptor beta chains originate from one sample sequenced in a study of T cells after yellow fever vaccination. Via MiXCR, TCRdb re-called the 5' RACE reads, giving one row per CDR3 protein. The sample records 400,000 or so distinct CDR3 sequences, around 10% being singletons. The sample in question was PBMCs, obtained on the day of the first yellow fever vaccination. These receptors all stem from a man aged 18 to 29 who received the YFV17D yellow fever vaccine.

This clonotype was counted between two and nine times. This chain uses TRBV13 with TRBJ2-3; no firm D call. In germline, CDR1 is PRHDT, CDR2 FYEKMQ (reference sequence). Trimming removed 2 bases at V and 9 bases at J, with 9 bases between. The CDR3 runs 12 residues. The DNA for the CDR3 is TGTGCCAGCAGCTTAAAGGGTGGGACGCAGTATTTT. Translating it yields CASSLKGGTQYF.

There are many counts of this clonotype. The rearrangement joins TRBV5-1 to TRBJ1-1; D call uncertain. Germline lookup yields CDR1 SGHRS and CDR2 YFSETQ. V lost 0 bases and J 1 base, leaving 7 bases between the germline ends. The CDR3 runs to 14 residues. CDR3 loop: CASSLGSGNTEAFF. The CDR3 bases are TGCGCCAGCAGCTTGGGGTCAGGGAACACTGAAGCTTTCTTT.